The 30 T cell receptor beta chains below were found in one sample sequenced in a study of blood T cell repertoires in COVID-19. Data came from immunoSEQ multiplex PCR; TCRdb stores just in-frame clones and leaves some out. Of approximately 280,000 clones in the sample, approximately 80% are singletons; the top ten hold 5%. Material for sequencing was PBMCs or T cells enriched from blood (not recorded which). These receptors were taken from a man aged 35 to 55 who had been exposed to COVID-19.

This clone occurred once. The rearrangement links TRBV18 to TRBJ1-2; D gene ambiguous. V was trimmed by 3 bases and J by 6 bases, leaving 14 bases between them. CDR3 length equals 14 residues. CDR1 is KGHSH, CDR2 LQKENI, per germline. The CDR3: CASSPLQMKNGYTF. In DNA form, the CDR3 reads TGTGCCAGCTCACCCTTACAGATGAAGAATGGCTACACCTTC.

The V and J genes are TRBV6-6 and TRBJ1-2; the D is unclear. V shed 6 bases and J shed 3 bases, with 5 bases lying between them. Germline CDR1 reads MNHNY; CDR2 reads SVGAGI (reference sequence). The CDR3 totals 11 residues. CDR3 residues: CASSLDYGYTF. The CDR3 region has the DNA TGTGCCAGCAGCCTAGACTATGGCTACACCTTC.

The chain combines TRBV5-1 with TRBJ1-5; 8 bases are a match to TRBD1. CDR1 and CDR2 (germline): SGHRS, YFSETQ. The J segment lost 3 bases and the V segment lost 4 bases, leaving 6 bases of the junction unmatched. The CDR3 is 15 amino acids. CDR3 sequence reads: CASSPGGGLNQPQHF. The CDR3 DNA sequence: TGCGCCAGCAGCCCAGGGGGCGGACTCAATCAGCCCCAGCATTTT.

CDR3 in DNA: TGTGCCAGCAGCTTCCAGGGAGAGACCCAGTACTTC. Translating it yields CASSFQGETQYF. The chain combines TRBV7-9 with TRBJ2-5, with D possibly matching TRBD1 (5 bases). The ends were cut back, 3 bases at V and 4 bases at J, with 6 bases in the middle. This CDR3 is built from 12 residues. CDR1 is SEHNR and CDR2 is FQNEAQ in the germline V gene (reference sequence).

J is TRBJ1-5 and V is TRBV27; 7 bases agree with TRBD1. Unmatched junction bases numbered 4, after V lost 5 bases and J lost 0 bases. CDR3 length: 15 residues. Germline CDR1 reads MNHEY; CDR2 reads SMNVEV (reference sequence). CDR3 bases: TGTGCCAGCAGTACAGGGGTTTATAGCAATCAGCCCCAGCATTTT. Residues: CASSTGVYSNQPQHF.

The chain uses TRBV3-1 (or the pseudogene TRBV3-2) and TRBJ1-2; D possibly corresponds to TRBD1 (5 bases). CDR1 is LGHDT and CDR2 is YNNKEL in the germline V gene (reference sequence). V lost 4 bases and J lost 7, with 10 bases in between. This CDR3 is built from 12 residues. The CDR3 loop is CASSRGGIGYTF. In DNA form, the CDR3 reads TGTGCCAGCAGCCGGGGGGGTATTGGCTACACCTTC.

CDR3 region: CASSPSWTVSNQPQHF. In DNA form, the CDR3 reads TGTGCCAGCAGCCCAAGCTGGACAGTTAGCAATCAGCCCCAGCATTTT. The gene calls are TRBV28 and TRBJ1-5; D possibly corresponds to TRBD1 (6 bases). The germline gives CDR1 MDHEN, CDR2 SYDVKM. The CDR3 has 16 amino acids. Trimming left V 6 bases short and J 0 bases short, with 15 bases between.

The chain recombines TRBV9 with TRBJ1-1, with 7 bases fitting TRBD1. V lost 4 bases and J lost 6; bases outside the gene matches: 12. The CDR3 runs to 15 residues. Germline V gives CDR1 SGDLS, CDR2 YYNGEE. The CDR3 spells CASSPRQGRGAEAFF. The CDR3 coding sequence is TGTGCCAGCAGCCCAAGACAGGGAAGGGGCGCTGAAGCTTTCTTT.

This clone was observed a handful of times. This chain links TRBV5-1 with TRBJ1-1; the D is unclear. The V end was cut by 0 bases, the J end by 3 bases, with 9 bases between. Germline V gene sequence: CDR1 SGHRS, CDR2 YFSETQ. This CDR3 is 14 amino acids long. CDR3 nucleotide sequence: TGCGCCAGCAGCTTGGGGGCATGGGACACTGAAGCTTTCTTT. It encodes CASSLGAWDTEAFF.

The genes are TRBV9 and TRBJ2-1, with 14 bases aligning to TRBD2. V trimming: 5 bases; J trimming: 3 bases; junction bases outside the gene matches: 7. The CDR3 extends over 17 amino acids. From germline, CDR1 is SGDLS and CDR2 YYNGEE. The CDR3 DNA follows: TGTGCCAGCAGGGCCGGGACTAGCGGGAGTGGCTACAATGAGCAGTTCTTC. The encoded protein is CASRAGTSGSGYNEQFF.

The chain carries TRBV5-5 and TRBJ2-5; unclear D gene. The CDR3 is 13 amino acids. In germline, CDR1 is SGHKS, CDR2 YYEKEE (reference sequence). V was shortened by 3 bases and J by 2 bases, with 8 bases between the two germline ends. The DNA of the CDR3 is TGTGCCAGCAGCTATTTCAGGCAAGAGACCCAGTACTTC. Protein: CASSYFRQETQYF. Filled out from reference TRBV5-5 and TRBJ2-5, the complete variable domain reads DAGVTQSPTHLIKTRGQQVTLRCSPISGHKSVSWYQQVLGQGPQFIFQYYEKEERGRGNFPDRFSARQFPNYSSELNVNALLLGDSALYLCASSYFRQETQYFGPGTRLLVL.

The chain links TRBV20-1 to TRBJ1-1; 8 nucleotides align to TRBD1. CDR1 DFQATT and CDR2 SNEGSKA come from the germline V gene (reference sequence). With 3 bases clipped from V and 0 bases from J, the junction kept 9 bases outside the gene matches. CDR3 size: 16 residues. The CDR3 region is CSASRQGAFMNTEAFF. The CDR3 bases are TGCAGTGCTAGTAGGCAGGGGGCCTTCATGAACACTGAAGCTTTCTTT.

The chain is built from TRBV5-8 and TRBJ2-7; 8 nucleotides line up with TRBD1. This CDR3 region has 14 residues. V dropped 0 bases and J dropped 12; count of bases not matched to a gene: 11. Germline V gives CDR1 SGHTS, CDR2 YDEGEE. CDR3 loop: CASSLAQDRGLRYF. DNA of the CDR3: TGTGCCAGCAGCTTGGCCCAAGACAGGGGCCTGAGGTACTTC.

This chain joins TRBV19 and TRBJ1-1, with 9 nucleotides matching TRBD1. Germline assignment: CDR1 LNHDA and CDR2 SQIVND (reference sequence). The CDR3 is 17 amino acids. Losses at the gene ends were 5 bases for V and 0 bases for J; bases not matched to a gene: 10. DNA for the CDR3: TGTGCCAGTAGTTATAACAGGGGGCCGAGAATGAACACTGAAGCTTTCTTT. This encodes CASSYNRGPRMNTEAFF. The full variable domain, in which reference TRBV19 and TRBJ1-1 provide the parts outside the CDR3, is DGGITQSPKYLFRKEGQNVTLSCEQNLNHDAMYWYRQDPGQGLRLIYYSQIVNDFQKGDIAEGYSVSREKKESFPLTVTSAQKNPTAFYLCASSYNRGPRMNTEAFFGQGTRLTVV.

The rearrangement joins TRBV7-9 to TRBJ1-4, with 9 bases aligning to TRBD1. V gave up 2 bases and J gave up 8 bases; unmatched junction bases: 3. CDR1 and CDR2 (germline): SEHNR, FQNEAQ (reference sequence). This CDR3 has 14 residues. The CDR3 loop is CASSLIGQGEKLFF. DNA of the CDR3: TGTGCCAGCAGCTTAATCGGACAGGGGGAAAAACTGTTTTTT.

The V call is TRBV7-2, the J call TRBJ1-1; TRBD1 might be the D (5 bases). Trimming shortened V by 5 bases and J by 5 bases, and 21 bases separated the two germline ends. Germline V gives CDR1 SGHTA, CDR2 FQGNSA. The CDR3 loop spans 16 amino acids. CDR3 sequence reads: CASSPDLAGRRTEAFF. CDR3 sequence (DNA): TGTGCCAGCAGCCCGGATCTGGCGGGGCGACGGACTGAAGCTTTCTTT. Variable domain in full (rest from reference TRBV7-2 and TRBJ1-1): GAGVSQSPSNKVTEKGKDVELRCDPISGHTALYWYRQSLGQGLEFLIYFQGNSAPDKSGLPSDRFSAERTGGSVSTLTIQRTQQEDSAVYLCASSPDLAGRRTEAFFGQGTRLTVV.

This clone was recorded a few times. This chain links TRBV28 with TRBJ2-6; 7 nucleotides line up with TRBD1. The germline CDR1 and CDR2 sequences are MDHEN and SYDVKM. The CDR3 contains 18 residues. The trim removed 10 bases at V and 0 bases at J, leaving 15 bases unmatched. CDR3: CATSSGQRLLSGANVLTF. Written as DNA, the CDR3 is TGTGCCACCTCATCGGGACAGCGCTTACTCTCTGGGGCCAACGTCCTGACTTTC.

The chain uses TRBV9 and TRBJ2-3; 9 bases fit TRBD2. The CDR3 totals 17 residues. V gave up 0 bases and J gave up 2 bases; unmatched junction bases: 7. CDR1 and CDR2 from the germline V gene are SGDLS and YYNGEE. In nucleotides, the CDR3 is TGTGCCAGCAGCGTAGGTGCTAGCGGGAAGCTCACAGATACGCAGTATTTT. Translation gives CASSVGASGKLTDTQYF.

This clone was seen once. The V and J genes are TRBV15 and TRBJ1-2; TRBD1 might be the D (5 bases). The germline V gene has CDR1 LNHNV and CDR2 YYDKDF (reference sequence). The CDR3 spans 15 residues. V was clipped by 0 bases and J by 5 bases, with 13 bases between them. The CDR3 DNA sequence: TGTGCCACCAGCAGAGAGTCGGCAGGGCCATATGGCTACACCTTC. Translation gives CATSRESAGPYGYTF.

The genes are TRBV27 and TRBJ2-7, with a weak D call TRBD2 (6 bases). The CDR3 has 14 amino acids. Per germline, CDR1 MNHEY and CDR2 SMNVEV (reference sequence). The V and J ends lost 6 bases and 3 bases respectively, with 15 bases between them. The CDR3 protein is CASSQTGVGYEQYF. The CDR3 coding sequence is TGTGCCAGCAGCCAAACGGGAGTTGGCTACGAGCAGTACTTC.

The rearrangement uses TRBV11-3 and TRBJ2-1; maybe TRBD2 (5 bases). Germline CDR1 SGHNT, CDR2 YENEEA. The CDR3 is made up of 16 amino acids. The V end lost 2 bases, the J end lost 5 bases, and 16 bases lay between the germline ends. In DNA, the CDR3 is TGTGCCAGCAGCTTATCTTACCGGGTGAGGGACAATGAGCAGTTCTTC. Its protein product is CASSLSYRVRDNEQFF.

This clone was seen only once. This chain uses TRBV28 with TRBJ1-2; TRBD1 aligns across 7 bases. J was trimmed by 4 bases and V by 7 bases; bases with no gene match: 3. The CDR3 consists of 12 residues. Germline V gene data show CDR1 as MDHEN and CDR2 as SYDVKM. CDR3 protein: CASNRGSYGYTF. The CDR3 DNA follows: TGTGCCAGCAACAGGGGATCCTATGGCTACACCTTC.

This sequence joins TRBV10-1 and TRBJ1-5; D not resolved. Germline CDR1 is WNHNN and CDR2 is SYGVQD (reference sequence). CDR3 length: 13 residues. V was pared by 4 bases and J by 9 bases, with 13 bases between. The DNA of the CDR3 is TGCGCCAGCAGTGGAGGCTCTCATGCGCCCCAGCATTTT. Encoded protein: CASSGGSHAPQHF.

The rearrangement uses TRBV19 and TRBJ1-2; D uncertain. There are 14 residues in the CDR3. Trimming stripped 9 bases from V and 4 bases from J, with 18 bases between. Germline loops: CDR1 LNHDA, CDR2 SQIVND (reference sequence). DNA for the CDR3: TGTGCCAGACACGGAGGACTCACGATCTATGGCTACACCTTC. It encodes CARHGGLTIYGYTF.

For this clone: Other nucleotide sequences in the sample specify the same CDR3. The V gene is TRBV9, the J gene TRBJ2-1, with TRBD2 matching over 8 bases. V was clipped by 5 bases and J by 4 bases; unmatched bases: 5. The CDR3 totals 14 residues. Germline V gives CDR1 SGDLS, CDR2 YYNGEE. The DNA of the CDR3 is TGTGCCAGCAGTCGTACTAGCGGATACAATGAGCAGTTCTTC. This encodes CASSRTSGYNEQFF.

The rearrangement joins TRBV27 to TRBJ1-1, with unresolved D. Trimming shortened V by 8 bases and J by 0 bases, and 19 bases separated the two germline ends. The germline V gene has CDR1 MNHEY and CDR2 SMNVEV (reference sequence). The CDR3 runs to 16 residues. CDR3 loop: CASRPRYHRMNTEAFF. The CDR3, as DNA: TGTGCCAGCCGTCCGAGATACCACCGAATGAACACTGAAGCTTTCTTT.

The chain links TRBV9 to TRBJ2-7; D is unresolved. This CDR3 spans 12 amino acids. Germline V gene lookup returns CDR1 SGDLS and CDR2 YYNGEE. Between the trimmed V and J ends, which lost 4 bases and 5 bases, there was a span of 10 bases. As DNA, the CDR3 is TGTGCCAGCAGCTCTTCCTCAGACGAGCAGTACTTC. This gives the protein CASSSSSDEQYF.

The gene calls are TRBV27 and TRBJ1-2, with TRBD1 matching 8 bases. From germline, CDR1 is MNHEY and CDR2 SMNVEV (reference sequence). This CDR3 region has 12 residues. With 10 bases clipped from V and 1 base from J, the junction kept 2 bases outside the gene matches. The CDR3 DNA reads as TGTGCCACAGGACAGGGTAACTATGGCTACACCTTC. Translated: CATGQGNYGYTF.

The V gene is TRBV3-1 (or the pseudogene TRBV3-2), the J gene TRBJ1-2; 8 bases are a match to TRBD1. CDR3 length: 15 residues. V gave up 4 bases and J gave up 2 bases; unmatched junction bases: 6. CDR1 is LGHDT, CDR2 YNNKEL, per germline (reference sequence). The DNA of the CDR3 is TGTGCCAGCAGCCTAGATTGGACAGGGAACTATGGCTACACCTTC. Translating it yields CASSLDWTGNYGYTF.

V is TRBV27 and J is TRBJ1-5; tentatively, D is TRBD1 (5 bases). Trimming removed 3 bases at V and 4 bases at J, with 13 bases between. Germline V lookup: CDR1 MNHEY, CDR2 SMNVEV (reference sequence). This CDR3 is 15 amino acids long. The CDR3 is CASSLEGRGNQPQHF. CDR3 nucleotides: TGTGCCAGCAGTTTGGAAGGGAGGGGTAATCAGCCCCAGCATTTT.